These T cell receptor beta chains were read from a single sample in a study of shared clonotypes between healthy human individuals. This table comes from immunoSEQ multiplex PCR, and its TCRdb copy is limited to in-frame clones, with some not included. The table includes some 1.1 million clones, 60% to 85% detected once. The sequencing sample was made of memory CD4+ T cells from PBMCs. These receptors were obtained from a man aged 18-30 years in good health. Some clones in this sample may be carry-over from other donors' samples. Each CDR3 is given with its conserved first and last residue. The D gene is left open where the match is weak. A row's size may be missing; if present it is once, few, many or a size class.

TRBJ1-1 . TRBV7-9 15 . TGTGCCAGCAGCTTAGAGGGGACGGTGAACACTGAAGCTTTCTTT CASSLEGTVNTEAFF
TRBJ1-1 . TRBV7-6 14 . TGTGCCAGCAGCCTGTACCCGGGGCCCACTGAAGCTTTCTTT CASSLYPGPTEAFF
TRBJ1-1 . TRBV7-8 16 . TGTGCCAGCAGCTTAGTTGGGGGGAATATGAACACTGAAGCTTTCTTT CASSLVGGNMNTEAFF
TRBJ1-4 . TRBV28 14 . TGTGCCAGCAATGGGGTGAGGATTCATGAAAAACTGTTTTTT CASNGVRIHEKLFF
TRBJ1-2 . TRBV28 14 . TGTGCCAGCAGCACCTCGGGGAGAGGCTATGGCTACACCTTC CASSTSGRGYGYTF
TRBJ2-2 . TRBV5-4 15 TRBD1 TGTGCCAGCAGCCGGGACAGGGCGGCCACCGGGGAGCTGTTTTTT CASSRDRAATGELFF
TRBJ2-4 . TRBV29-1 13 TRBD2 TGCAGCGTGTTAGCGGGAGACCGGAACATTCAGTACTTC CSVLAGDRNIQYF
TRBJ2-7 . TRBV6-1 13 TRBD2 TGTGCCAGCAGTAGGACTAGCGGATACGAGCAGTACTTC CASSRTSGYEQYF
TRBJ2-1 few TRBV7-3 15 TRBD2 TGTGCCAGCAGCGATTTGGGCGGGAGTGGCAATGAGCAGTTCTTC CASSDLGGSGNEQFF
TRBJ1-2 once TRBV9 15 TRBD1 TGTGCCAGCGGAAGATGGGGGACAGGGGGCGAAGGCTACACCTTC CASGRWGTGGEGYTF
TRBJ1-2 . TRBV28 15 . TGTGCCAGCAGTTTTCAACCCCGGGGGCAAGGGGGCTACACCTTC CASSFQPRGQGGYTF
TRBJ2-7 once TRBV6-1 15 . TGTGCCAGCAGTGAAGGACTAGGCCTCTCCTACGAGCAGTACTTC CASSEGLGLSYEQYF
TRBJ2-5 few TRBV4-2 16 . TGTGCCAGCAGCCAAGCCGCGGACGGCACCTGGGAGACCCAGTACTTC CASSQAADGTWETQYF
TRBJ2-2 . TRBV5-4 16 . TGTGCCAGCAGCTTGGCGGGGGCGCGACGAACCGGGGAGCTGTTTTTT CASSLAGARRTGELFF
TRBJ2-7 once TRBV18 15 TRBD1 TGTGCCAGCTCACGGGAACAGGGGGCCGGGTACGAGCAGTACTTC CASSREQGAGYEQYF
TRBJ2-1 few TRBV5-1 13 . TGCGCCAGCAGCAGGCTAGAGGGCAATGAGCAGTTCTTC CASSRLEGNEQFF
TRBJ2-5 . TRBV29-1 16 TRBD2 TGCAGCGTTGAAGGGAAAACGGGAGGGGTCGGAGAGACCCAGTACTTC CSVEGKTGGVGETQYF
TRBJ1-2 . TRBV9 13 . TGTGCCAGCAGCGTAGACGGCAGCTTCGGCTACACCTTC CASSVDGSFGYTF
TRBJ2-7 . TRBV7-8 14 . TGTGCCAGCAGCTCCGCCATAGGGGCCTACGAGCAGTACTTC CASSSAIGAYEQYF
TRBJ2-7 . TRBV6-1 15 TRBD2 TGTGCCAGCAGTGAAGGTGCGGCGGGAGGCTACGAGCAGTACTTC CASSEGAAGGYEQYF
TRBJ2-7 . TRBV7-6 15 TRBD2 TGTGCCAGCAGCTTGGCGACTAGCGCAGTCTACGAGCAGTACTTC CASSLATSAVYEQYF
TRBJ1-5 . TRBV30 16 . TGTGCCTGGAGTGTAAGGGGGAGAGGCAGATATCAGCCCCAGCATTTT CAWSVRGRGRYQPQHF
TRBJ1-2 . TRBV28 13 . TGTGCCAGCAGTTTCGGCGCTAACTATGGCTACACCTTC CASSFGANYGYTF
TRBJ2-7 . TRBV28 15 . TGTGCCAGCAGGAGAAAGTCGGGCCTCTCCTACGAGCAGTACTTC CASRRKSGLSYEQYF